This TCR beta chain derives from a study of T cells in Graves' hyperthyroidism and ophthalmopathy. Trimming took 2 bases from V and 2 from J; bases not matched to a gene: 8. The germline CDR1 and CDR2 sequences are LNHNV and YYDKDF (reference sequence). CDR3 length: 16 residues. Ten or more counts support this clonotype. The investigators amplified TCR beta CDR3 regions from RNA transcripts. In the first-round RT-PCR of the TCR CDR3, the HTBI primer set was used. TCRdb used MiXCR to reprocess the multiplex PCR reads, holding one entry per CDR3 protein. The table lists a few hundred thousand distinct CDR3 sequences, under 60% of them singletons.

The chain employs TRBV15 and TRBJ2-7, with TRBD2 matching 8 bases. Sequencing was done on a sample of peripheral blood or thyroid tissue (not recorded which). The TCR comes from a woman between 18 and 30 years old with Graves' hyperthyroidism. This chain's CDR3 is CATSRSSGSSAYEQYF. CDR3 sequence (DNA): TGTGCCACCAGCAGATCCAGCGGGAGTTCAGCCTACGAGCAGTACTTC.